These T cell receptor beta chains were read from a single sample in a study of cytomegalovirus exposure and HLA in healthy donors. Profiling relied on immunoSEQ multiplex PCR, and the TCRdb table lists in-frame clones only, not all of them. This table holds 55,000 to 75,000 clones. Sequencing was done on a sample of PBMCs. The receptor source for this set is a male donor in good health and CMV-seronegative. The conserved cysteine and the conserved F or W are not part of the CDR3 here.

J gene | V gene | CDR3 length | CDR3 protein
TRBJ2-1 | TRBV2 | 16 | ARPRTSRGLAADNEQF
TRBJ1-2 | TRBV9 | 14 | ASSPFDRGSGYGYT
TRBJ1-1 | TRBV6-5 | 14 | ASSYSGIRANTEAF
TRBJ2-7 | TRBV5-4 | 14 | ASSPPGASGAYEQY
TRBJ2-5 | TRBV10-1 | 11 | ASRGGRQETQY
TRBJ2-7 | TRBV6-5 | 13 | ASSYERAGVREQY
TRBJ1-2 | TRBV6-1 | 12 | ASSIGQGGYGYT
TRBJ2-1 | TRBV11-3 | 11 | ASGGGVDNEQF
TRBJ2-3 | TRBV7-3 | 14 | ASTLIASGGPDTQY
TRBJ2-1 | TRBV4-3 | 12 | ASSQRAGLNEQF
TRBJ1-5 | TRBV19 | 16 | ASSIRNIWRNSNQPQH
TRBJ2-3 | TRBV4-3 | 13 | ASSHGQGETDTQY
TRBJ1-2 | TRBV2 | 11 | ASQDRANYGYT
TRBJ2-1 | TRBV30 | 10 | AWADSDNEQF
TRBJ2-3 | TRBV9 | 13 | ASSVVETGGDTQY
TRBJ2-4 | TRBV28 | 15 | ASSTAAGASGRHIQY
- | TRBV6-6 | 14 | ASSYSIQGPSYEQY
TRBJ2-7 | TRBV29-1 | 11 | SARETVIHEQY
TRBJ2-7 | TRBV5-3 | 11 | ARSTEGVHEQY
TRBJ2-7 | TRBV28 | 13 | ASSLGGHGGYEQY
TRBJ2-7 | TRBV4-3 | 13 | ASSYQGTFRSEQY
TRBJ2-2 | TRBV6-5 | 13 | ASSSPSGRTGELF
TRBJ2-2 | TRBV6-1 | 13 | ASRQGLQFTGELF
TRBJ2-7 | TRBV27 | 14 | ATVFGGTSVSYEQY
TRBJ1-3 | TRBV6-5 | 13 | ASKTGVFSGNTIY
TRBJ2-5 | TRBV30 | 10 | AWRQGGETQY
TRBJ2-3 | TRBV4-2 | 15 | ASSQKAGDQGSDTQY
TRBJ2-1 | TRBV2 | 14 | ASSESSGPSYNEQF
TRBJ1-4 | TRBV25-1 | 10 | ASSGAGGRMF